The 25 T cell receptor beta chains in this list originate from one sample, sequenced in a study of T cell repertoires in aging, cancer and after chemotherapy. TRB rearrangements spanning V, D and J were amplified using mixed TRB-A/B primers. One entry per CDR3 protein results from TCRdb running MiXCR on the multiplex PCR reads. The repertoire holds some 1,100 distinct CDR3 sequences, with approximately 50% as singletons. Amplification of TCR beta used genomic DNA extracted from peripheral blood. Material: blood. These receptors were taken from a human donor with a solid tumor. The donor label of this sample is uncertain.

This sequence joins TRBV29-1 and TRBJ2-2; D is uncertain. CDR3 length: 13 amino acids. CDR1 and CDR2 from the germline V gene are SQVTM and ANQGSEA. The ends were cut back, 5 bases at V and 1 base at J, with 8 bases in the middle. The DNA for the CDR3 is TGCAGCGTTCCTTCGGGGAACACCGGGGAGCTGTTTTTT. Amino acid sequence: CSVPSGNTGELFF.

V and J are TRBV28 and TRBJ1-4; no definite D call. This CDR3 is 15 amino acids long. Germline V CDR1 and CDR2: MDHEN, SYDVKM. V lost 5 bases and J lost 8, with 18 bases in between. This chain's CDR3 is CASSPPGPSEEKLFF. CDR3 sequence (DNA): TGTGCCAGCAGTCCACCGGGCCCAAGTGAGGAAAAACTGTTTTTT.

V and J are TRBV20-1 and TRBJ2-7; TRBD1 matches at 9 bases. V gave up 3 bases and J gave up 5 bases; unmatched junction bases: 11. The CDR3 has 15 amino acids. Per germline, CDR1 DFQATT and CDR2 SNEGSKA (reference sequence). DNA for the CDR3: TGCAGTGCTAGGCACCCGGGACAGGGTTCTGACGAGCAGTACTTC. Its protein is CSARHPGQGSDEQYF.

J is TRBJ1-2 and V is TRBV7-3; tentatively, D is TRBD1 (5 bases). The CDR3 is 15 residues long. V lost 0 bases, J lost 5 bases, and 13 bases lay in between. Germline CDR1 and CDR2: SGHTA and FQGTGA. Here the CDR3 reads CASSLTGQGGYGYTF. CDR3 bases: TGTGCCAGCAGCTTAACCGGCCAGGGAGGGTATGGCTACACCTTC.

This clonotype was detected once. Germline is not matched at one junction end, which may reflect a read error. This chain joins TRBV5-6 and TRBJ1-1; TRBD1 is a possible D gene (6 bases). Germline values: CDR1 SGHDT, CDR2 YYEEEE. This CDR3 spans 14 amino acids. The CDR3 sequence is CASSSQQGITEAFF. CDR3 coding DNA: TGCGCCAGCAGCAGCCAACAGGGTATCACTGAAGCTTTCTTT.

The chain has TRBV7-9 and TRBJ1-2; D not resolved. The V gene lost 8 bases and the J gene lost 4 bases, with 17 bases spanning the gap. Germline loops: CDR1 SEHNR, CDR2 FQNEAQ (reference sequence). The CDR3 is made up of 14 amino acids. The CDR3 spells CASWRATTVYGYTF. CDR3 in DNA: TGTGCCAGCTGGAGAGCGACCACCGTCTATGGCTACACCTTC.

The V call is TRBV7-9, the J call TRBJ2-3; D ambiguous. Germline V gene data show CDR1 as SEHNR and CDR2 as FQNEAQ (reference sequence). The V end was cut by 1 base, the J end by 2 bases, with 13 bases between. The CDR3 sequence is 16 residues long. The CDR3 loop is CASSLVWVQTTDTQYF. DNA for the CDR3: TGTGCCAGCAGCTTAGTATGGGTTCAGACCACAGATACGCAGTATTTT. Together with reference TRBV7-9 and TRBJ2-3, the CDR3 gives the full variable domain: DTGVSQNPRHKITKRGQNVTFRCDPISEHNRLYWYRQTLGQGPEFLTYFQNEAQLEKSRLLSDRFSAERPKGSFSTLEIQRTEQGDSAMYLCASSLVWVQTTDTQYFGPGTRLTVL.

A word on this clonotype: Germline and junction disagree at one end, which may indicate a read error. V usage is TRBV5-1 and J usage is TRBJ1-1, with a tentative D call TRBD1 (5 bases). The germline V gene has CDR1 SGHRS and CDR2 YFSETQ. The CDR3 consists of 13 residues. DNA of the CDR3: TGTGCCAGCAGCCACGGGGGGGACACTGAAGCTTTCTTT. This encodes CASSHGGDTEAFF.

On this clonotype itself: A much larger clone differs from this one at a single base, so this may be a read error. The chain links TRBV30 to TRBJ1-1; TRBD1 might be the D (5 bases). Germline loops: CDR1 GTSNPN, CDR2 SVGIG (reference sequence). Trimming removed 5 bases at V and 9 bases at J, with 13 bases between. This CDR3 contains 11 residues. CDR3 sequence (DNA): TGTGCCTGGCAACCGGGGACTAAAGCTTTCTTT. Encoded protein: CAWQPGTKAFF. Supplemented by reference TRBV30 and TRBJ1-1, the full variable domain reads SQTIHQWPATLVQPVGSPLSLECTVEGTSNPNLYWYRQAAGRGLQLLFYSVGIGQISSEVPQNLSASRPQDRQFILSSKKLLLSDSGFYLCAWQPGTKAFFGQGTRLTVV.

This clonotype was seen a handful of times. The CDR3 coding sequence is TGTGCCAGCACCGGGGAACAGGGTGAAGCTTTCTTT. It is translated as CASTGEQGEAFF. V and J are TRBV7-9 and TRBJ1-1, with D possibly TRBD1 on 6 matching bases. CDR3 length equals 12 residues. V lost 7 bases to trimming and J lost 7 bases, with 13 bases between them. The germline gives CDR1 SEHNR, CDR2 FQNEAQ (reference sequence).

This clonotype has just a few counts. The rearrangement links TRBV6-5 to TRBJ2-3; possible D gene TRBD1, 6 bases. The CDR3 covers 13 residues. Germline V gene sequence: CDR1 MNHEY, CDR2 SVGAGI. The germline V and J ends were trimmed by 5 bases and 3 bases, with 9 bases remaining between them. The CDR3 DNA reads TGTGCCAGCAGTACAGGGTTGACAGATACGCAGTATTTT. This codes for CASSTGLTDTQYF.

This clonotype was seen a few times. V is TRBV10-3 and J is TRBJ2-7; D tentatively fits TRBD1 or TRBD2 (6 bases each). The CDR3 has 14 residues. Trimming took off 7 bases at V and 6 bases at J, with 19 bases between the two ends. Germline values: CDR1 ENHRY, CDR2 SYGVKD. The CDR3 DNA reads TGTGCCATCAAAGGTACCGGGGGCACGGGCGAGCAGTACGTC. Its translation is CAIKGTGGTGEQYV.

This clonotype was seen a handful of times. V and J are TRBV7-9 and TRBJ1-5; D is undetermined. The V end was cut by 0 bases, the J end by 7 bases, with 10 bases between. CDR1 and CDR2 (germline): SEHNR, FQNEAQ (reference sequence). The CDR3 runs to 14 residues. The CDR3 loop reads CASSLADGPQPQHF. CDR3 nucleotides: TGTGCCAGCAGCTTAGCAGACGGCCCGCAGCCCCAGCATTTT.

The chain is built from TRBV5-6 and TRBJ1-2; 7 bases line up with TRBD1. The CDR3 consists of 17 residues. V lost 4 bases, J lost 4 bases, and 16 bases stayed unmatched. Germline loops: CDR1 SGHDT, CDR2 YYEEEE. The CDR3 is CASSLVEGAIRSYGYTF. In DNA form, the CDR3 reads TGTGCCAGCAGCCTTGTAGAGGGGGCAATCAGGTCCTATGGCTACACCTTC. Using reference TRBV5-6 and TRBJ1-2 for the parts outside the CDR3, the full variable domain is DAGVTQSPTHLIKTRGQQVTLRCSPKSGHDTVSWYQQALGQGPQFIFQYYEEEERQRGNFPDRFSGHQFPNYSSELNVNALLLGDSALYLCASSLVEGAIRSYGYTFGSGTRLTVV.

This clonotype was observed a handful of times. The chain carries TRBV7-2 and TRBJ2-3; a weak D match, TRBD2 (7 bases). With 2 bases removed from V and 6 bases from J, the gap between germline ends came to 33 bases. CDR3 length equals 21 residues. Germline V lookup: CDR1 SGHTA, CDR2 FQGNSA. For the CDR3, the DNA is TGTGCCAGCAGCTTATCTGACAAGCTTACGAGTAGGCAGGGGAGGGACGATACGCAGTATTTT. As protein: CASSLSDKLTSRQGRDDTQYF.

The rearrangement joins TRBV7-3 to TRBJ2-5; possibly TRBD1 or TRBD2 for D (5 bases each). Trimming pared 4 bases from V and 5 bases from J, leaving 17 bases between. Looked up from germline, CDR1 is SGHTA and CDR2 is FQGTGA. CDR3 size: 15 residues. CDR3 DNA sequence: TGTGCCAGCAGCTCTACCCCCGGGGCAGGGGAGACCCAGTACTTC. Translated: CASSSTPGAGETQYF.

The chain recombines TRBV7-2 with TRBJ2-3, with TRBD2 as a possible D gene (5 bases). This CDR3 contains 16 residues. CDR1 and CDR2 from the germline V gene are SGHTA and FQGNSA. V was trimmed by 1 base and J by 4 bases, leaving 15 bases between them. The CDR3 sequence: CASSLGRPKAADTQYF. In nucleotides, the CDR3 is TGTGCCAGCAGCTTAGGCAGACCAAAAGCGGCAGATACGCAGTATTTT.

There are a few counts of this clonotype. V gene TRBV5-5 combines with J gene TRBJ1-4; 9 bases map to TRBD1. The CDR3 runs to 16 residues. The germline gives CDR1 SGHKS, CDR2 YYEKEE (reference sequence). V shed 3 bases and J 1 base; nucleotides not matched to a gene: 4. CDR3: CASSWGTGLTNEKLFF. For the CDR3, the DNA is TGTGCCAGCAGCTGGGGGACAGGGTTAACTAATGAAAAACTGTTTTTT. Using reference TRBV5-5 and TRBJ1-4 for the parts outside the CDR3, the full variable domain is DAGVTQSPTHLIKTRGQQVTLRCSPISGHKSVSWYQQVLGQGPQFIFQYYEKEERGRGNFPDRFSARQFPNYSSELNVNALLLGDSALYLCASSWGTGLTNEKLFFGSGTQLSVL.

The chain combines TRBV7-2 with TRBJ2-3; D is unresolved. Deletions cut 5 bases from V and 5 bases from J, with 14 bases between. The CDR3 runs to 14 residues. Germline CDR1 SGHTA, CDR2 FQGNSA. The CDR3 region is CASSRTYALDTQYF. CDR3 in DNA: TGTGCCAGCAGCCGCACCTACGCCTTAGATACGCAGTATTTT. Full variable domain (outside the CDR3, taken from reference TRBV7-2 and TRBJ2-3): GAGVSQSPSNKVTEKGKDVELRCDPISGHTALYWYRQSLGQGLEFLIYFQGNSAPDKSGLPSDRFSAERTGGSVSTLTIQRTQQEDSAVYLCASSRTYALDTQYFGPGTRLTVL.

The chain carries TRBV12-3 or TRBV12-4 and TRBJ1-1, with 9 bases fitting TRBD1. This CDR3 contains 13 residues. J gave up 5 bases and V 7 bases, and 5 bases lay outside the gene matches. The CDR3 reads CASIMTGGTEAFF. Written as DNA, the CDR3 is TGTGCCAGCATTATGACAGGGGGGACTGAAGCTTTCTTT.

The V call is TRBV6-5, the J call TRBJ2-3; D perhaps matches TRBD2 (5 bases). Trimming stripped 4 bases from V and 6 bases from J, with 14 bases between. Germline values: CDR1 MNHEY, CDR2 SVGAGI. The CDR3 has 14 amino acids. CDR3 sequence reads: CASSSSILGDTQYF. CDR3 nucleotide sequence: TGTGCCAGCAGTTCCTCCATACTAGGGGATACGCAGTATTTT.

Only a few counts were recorded for this clonotype. This sequence joins TRBV6-5 and TRBJ2-2, with D perhaps TRBD1 or TRBD2 (5 bases each). The germline CDR1 and CDR2 sequences are MNHEY and SVGAGI. The CDR3 is 16 residues long. The V gene lost 1 base and the J gene lost 0 bases, with 9 bases spanning the gap. The CDR3 region is CASSYWGPPNTGELFF. CDR3 nucleotides: TGTGCCAGCAGTTACTGGGGACCCCCGAACACCGGGGAGCTGTTTTTT.

The chain uses TRBV27 and TRBJ2-3; 8 bases agree with TRBD2. CDR1 is MNHEY, CDR2 SMNVEV, per germline (reference sequence). This CDR3 is 16 amino acids long. V lost 2 bases, J lost 3 bases, and 7 bases stayed unmatched. CDR3 in amino acids: CASSLNFLAGTDTQYF. DNA of the CDR3: TGTGCCAGCAGTTTAAATTTCCTAGCGGGTACAGATACGCAGTATTTT.

The genes are TRBV9 and TRBJ2-1, with D uncertain. Germline V gene lookup returns CDR1 SGDLS and CDR2 YYNGEE. The CDR3 sequence is 11 residues long. Trimming removed 3 bases at V and 8 bases at J, with 6 bases between. The CDR3 loop is CASSGAHEQFF. DNA of the CDR3: TGTGCCAGCAGCGGGGCCCATGAGCAGTTCTTC.

The chain employs TRBV24-1 and TRBJ2-1, with a weak D call TRBD2 (5 bases). Trimming removed 4 bases from V and 8 bases from J, with 17 bases in between. Germline V gene lookup returns CDR1 KGHDR and CDR2 SFDVKD. The CDR3 has 15 amino acids. This CDR3 reads CATSDPFGLRDEQFF. The DNA for the CDR3 is TGTGCCACCAGTGACCCCTTCGGACTCCGGGATGAGCAGTTCTTC.